This is a list of T cell receptor beta chains from one sample in a study of blood T cell repertoires in COVID-19. Method: immunoSEQ multiplex PCR; TCRdb's copy keeps in-frame clones and lacks some. The sample includes about 56,000 clones, roughly nine tenths seen only once; the top ten take around 40%. The sequencing sample was made of peripheral blood. All receptors come from a woman aged 60 to 75 with COVID-19, enrolled during active disease. Each CDR3 is given with its conserved first and last residue. D genes are given only for firm matches. The size of a clone is reported for some rows only, either as once, few or many, or as a class for expanded clones.

V gene	D gene	J gene	clone size	CDR3 DNA	CDR3 protein
TRBV9	-	TRBJ2-1	-	TGTGCCAGCAGCGTAGCTAATGAGCAGTTCTTC	CASSVANEQFF
TRBV6-2/TRBV6-3	-	TRBJ2-2	-	TGTGCCAGCAGTTACGCCGGAGGAACCGGGGAGCTGTTTTTT	CASSYAGGTGELFF
TRBV29-1	-	TRBJ1-1	-	TGCAGCGTTCGGACACAGAACACTGAAGCTTTCTTT	CSVRTQNTEAFF
TRBV27	TRBD2	TRBJ2-1	once	TGTGCCAGCAGTTTTATAGCTAGCGGGAGAGATAATGAGCAGTTCTTC	CASSFIASGRDNEQFF
TRBV6-5	-	TRBJ2-7	once	TGTGCCAGCAGTTACCAGGACACAGCCTACGAGCAGTACTTC	CASSYQDTAYEQYF
TRBV20-1	TRBD1	TRBJ1-1	once	TGCAGTGCTAGTCGAGGGACAGCTGAAGCTTTCTTT	CSASRGTAEAFF
TRBV4-3	-	TRBJ2-3	once	TGCGCCAGCAGCCAAGGTTCCCGGGAGACAGATACGCAGTATTTT	CASSQGSRETDTQYF
TRBV4-3	TRBD2	TRBJ2-1	-	TGCGCCAGCAGCCAACTAGCGGGAGGTCCCTACAATGAGCAGTTCTTC	CASSQLAGGPYNEQFF
TRBV19	-	TRBJ1-4	-	TGTGCCAGTAGGTCAGGGTCTGAAAAACTGTTTTTT	CASRSGSEKLFF
TRBV6-5	-	TRBJ1-1	-	TGTGCCAGCAGTTACTCATTACAGAACACTGAAGCTTTCTTT	CASSYSLQNTEAFF
TRBV3-1/TRBV3-2	TRBD1	TRBJ1-2	-	TGTGCCAGCAGCTATACAGGGGCCCCCGGCTATGGCTACACCTTC	CASSYTGAPGYGYTF
TRBV5-4	-	TRBJ2-2	-	TGTGCCAGCAGCTTAGAAGCCTCTAGGGAGCTGTTTTTT	CASSLEASRELFF
TRBV3-1/TRBV3-2	-	TRBJ1-6	-	TGTGCCAGCAGCCGCCCGGAGGAAAATTCACCCCTCCACTTT	CASSRPEENSPLHF
TRBV6-1	-	TRBJ2-7	-	TGTGCCAGCAGTGAAGAAGGCTACAGGAGCTCCTACGAGCAGTACTTC	CASSEEGYRSSYEQYF
TRBV7-2	-	TRBJ2-2	-	TGTGCCAGCAGCTTAGAACTTTTCACCGGGGAGCTGTTTTTT	CASSLELFTGELFF
TRBV6-5	TRBD1	TRBJ1-3	-	TGTGCCAGCAGTACCACAGGGGCCGGAAACACCATATATTTT	CASSTTGAGNTIYF
TRBV4-1	TRBD2	TRBJ2-1	-	TGCGCCAGCAGCCAAGATATTAGGGCTAGCGGGGTAAATGAGCAGTTCTTC	CASSQDIRASGVNEQFF
TRBV7-8	-	TRBJ1-1	-	TGTGCCAGCAGCTTAGCGGACGGGAGAATGGAAGCTTTCTTT	CASSLADGRMEAFF
TRBV30	-	TRBJ1-6	-	TGTGCCTGGAGTGTACCAGGAGGGCGGTCACCCCTCCACTTT	CAWSVPGGRSPLHF
TRBV3-1/TRBV3-2	TRBD1	TRBJ1-1	-	TGTGCCAGCAGCCCCGACATGACAGGGGCTGAAGCTTTCTTT	CASSPDMTGAEAFF
TRBV30	TRBD1	TRBJ1-6	-	TGTGCCTGGAGTGTCCCCTGGACAGGGACGTCCTATAATTCACCCCTCCACTTT	CAWSVPWTGTSYNSPLHF
TRBV5-4	-	TRBJ2-7	-	TGTGCCAGCAGCTTGGCTCAGGGTGGGTGGAACGAGCAGTACTTC	CASSLAQGGWNEQYF
TRBV19	-	TRBJ2-1	-	TGTGCCAGTAGTATAGCCAGGGGCAATGAGCAGTTCTTC	CASSIARGNEQFF
TRBV27	-	TRBJ1-1	-	TGTGCCAGCAGCCACCCCGGACAGTTAAGGGAGAAGGAAGCTTTCTTT	CASSHPGQLREKEAFF
TRBV6-5	TRBD1	TRBJ1-2	-	TGTGCCAGCGTCCCCCACCCGGGACAGGGCCATGGCTACACCTTC	CASVPHPGQGHGYTF
TRBV4-2	-	TRBJ2-1	-	TGTGCCAGCAGCCAAGATTGGCACAGCTCCTACAATGAGCAGTTCTTC	CASSQDWHSSYNEQFF
TRBV5-6	-	TRBJ2-7	-	TGTGCCAGCAGCTCTTGGGGCAGCTCCTACGAGCAGTACTTC	CASSSWGSSYEQYF
TRBV6-5	-	TRBJ2-6	once	TGTGCCAGCAGGGAGGCCAGAGCTGGGGCCAACGTCCTGACTTTC	CASREARAGANVLTF
TRBV6-6	TRBD1	TRBJ2-2	-	TGTGCCAGCAGTTACCGCCTGGGACAGCCCGGGGAGCTGTTTTTT	CASSYRLGQPGELFF
TRBV28	-	TRBJ1-2	-	TGTGCCAGCAGGCCCCTGGGGCAGACTGCCGGTGGCTACACCTTC	CASRPLGQTAGGYTF
TRBV3-1/TRBV3-2	-	TRBJ1-2	-	TGTGCCAGCAGCCAAGGCGCGTTTAACTATGGCTACACCTTC	CASSQGAFNYGYTF
TRBV7-9	TRBD2	TRBJ2-1	-	TGTGCCAGCAGCTTAGGACTAGCGGGGGATGAGCAGTTCTTC	CASSLGLAGDEQFF
TRBV7-7	-	TRBJ2-1	-	TGTGCCAGCAGCTCCACGGTCGGTGGTAGTCCCTACAATGAGCAGTTCTTC	CASSSTVGGSPYNEQFF
TRBV2	-	TRBJ1-2	once	TGTGCCAGCAGTGTTCGAGCGGAATATGGCTACACCTTC	CASSVRAEYGYTF
TRBV6-2/TRBV6-3	-	TRBJ2-5	-	TGTGCCAGCAGTTACCCTTACGGGGGGACCCAGTACTTC	CASSYPYGGTQYF
TRBV6-2/TRBV6-3	TRBD2	TRBJ2-7	-	TGTGCCAGCAGTTACCCTACGGGACTAGCGGGAGGAAGCTCCTACGAGCAGTACTTC	CASSYPTGLAGGSSYEQYF
TRBV5-4	-	TRBJ1-2	-	TGTGCCAGCAGCTCCAGGGTTAACTATGGCTACACCTTC	CASSSRVNYGYTF
TRBV14	-	TRBJ2-1	-	TGTGCCAGCAGCCAAGGACCCCAGGGCTACAATGAGCAGTTCTTC	CASSQGPQGYNEQFF
TRBV27	-	TRBJ2-3	-	TGTGCCAGCAGTTCCACACTAGGGTACCTTAGCACAGATACGCAGTATTTT	CASSSTLGYLSTDTQYF
TRBV4-2	-	TRBJ2-2	few	TGTGCCAGCAGCCAAGAGGCGGGGCCTGTGACCGGGGAGCTGTTTTTT	CASSQEAGPVTGELFF
TRBV27	-	TRBJ1-1	-	TGTGCCAGCAGTTTACTCCCATCTTACTCAAAAGCTTTCTTT	CASSLLPSYSKAFF
TRBV2	TRBD2	TRBJ2-3	-	TGTGCCAGCAGTGCCCCGGGACTACAAGTAGATACGCAGTATTTT	CASSAPGLQVDTQYF
TRBV6-2/TRBV6-3	TRBD2	TRBJ2-3	-	TGTGCCAGCAGCCGACTAGCGGTAACAGATACGCAGTATTTT	CASSRLAVTDTQYF
TRBV13	-	TRBJ1-6	-	TGTGCCAGCAGCTTAGGTTCCGAGAACTATTCACCCCTCCACTTT	CASSLGSENYSPLHF
TRBV4-3	TRBD1	TRBJ1-2	-	TGCGCCAGCAGCCAAGATTCGACAGGGAAGTACTATGGCTACACCTTC	CASSQDSTGKYYGYTF
TRBV14	-	TRBJ1-2	-	TGTGCCAGCAGCCAAGCACGGAGCAATGGCTACACCTTC	CASSQARSNGYTF
TRBV28	TRBD2	TRBJ2-3	-	TGTGCCAGCAGTGTATTACTAGCGGGAGAAGGAGATACGCAGTATTTT	CASSVLLAGEGDTQYF
TRBV6-2/TRBV6-3	-	TRBJ2-7	-	TGTGCCAGCAGTTACTACCCAGGCAGCTTTATCTACGAGCAGTACTTC	CASSYYPGSFIYEQYF
TRBV10-3	-	TRBJ1-1	-	TGTGCCATCAGCTATCAGGGGTCGGACACTGAAGCTTTCTTT	CAISYQGSDTEAFF
TRBV5-1	TRBD2	TRBJ2-1	-	TGCGCCAGCAGCTCCACGACTAGCGGGAGACACAATGAGCAGTTCTTC	CASSSTTSGRHNEQFF
TRBV9	-	TRBJ1-5	-	TGTGCCAGCAGCGCAACCGGGGAATATAGCAATCAGCCCCAGCATTTT	CASSATGEYSNQPQHF
TRBV23-1	TRBD2	TRBJ2-5	-	TGCGCCAGCAGTCACCTAGCGGGTGCCTGGAAGACCCAGTACTTC	CASSHLAGAWKTQYF
TRBV18	-	TRBJ2-7	-	TGTGCCAGCTCACCTGAGTACGAGCAGTACTTC	CASSPEYEQYF